This T cell receptor (beta chain) was recovered during a study of shared clonotypes between healthy human individuals (dated by TCRdb to about 2020). A note on the overall study: A couple of women and three men aged 18 to 49 years were included in the cohort. Per donor, leukapheresis produced somewhere between about 0.94 and 10 billion PBMCs. The study deeply sequenced blood TCR repertoires of five healthy adults to estimate repertoire size and the extent of clonotype sharing between individuals. To increase sequencing depth and limit assay-specific biases, TCR repertoire library preparation and sequencing were carried out by different laboratories using diverse techniques. For each donor, CD4 naive and CD4 memory were each given three plates, CD8 naive was given two plates, and CD8 memory was given one plate.

The donors were healthy, HIV-negative adults with no recently reported acute infections or vaccinations. Only Caucasian adults living in Nashville, Tennessee, USA were represented among the donors. CD4+ T cells were enriched by magnetic negative selection; naive cells were then positively selected on CD45RA, and the negative fraction formed the memory subset. After blood collection by leukapheresis, PBMCs were isolated using Ficoll-Histopaque density gradient centrifugation and then cryopreserved in the vapor phase of liquid nitrogen. Purity and quantity of every magnetically sorted T cell population were checked by analytical flow cytometry. Genomic DNA was isolated from every sorted fraction and measured by UV absorbance on a Nanodrop 2000c. TCR CDR3 regions were amplified from genomic DNA by multiplex PCR using the deep immunoSEQ assay. For each cell subset, the extracted genomic DNA was distributed evenly across all wells of several immunoSEQ 96-well plates, and each plate served as one replicate. For sorted subsets, around 200 ng genomic DNA, equal to tens of thousands of T cell genomes, was loaded into each replicate PCR. The purified libraries were quantified using a Qubit 3.0 fluorometer, sized with a Bioanalyzer 2100, and then quantified again using the KAPA Library Quantification kit. Every immunoSEQ 96-well plate was sequenced on a separate single-read 150-cycle Illumina NextSeq 550 flow cell. The original pipeline was this. Because the immunoSEQ output included only junctional sequences and no quality scores, the filtering could not be the same as the filtering used for full-length reads. To assign V/J genes and CDR3, sequences were annotated using PyIR, a Python wrapper for IgBLAST v1.9, with IMGT germline references. Reads with weak V/J assignments (E-value above 1e-6), missing CDR3, stop codons, out-of-frame junctions, or ambiguous translated residues were removed. V3J clonotypes were defined by identical inferred V gene, J gene, and CDR3 amino acid sequence. The percentage overlap between two repertoires was calculated by dividing the number of shared unique clonotypes by the size of the smaller repertoire. Three approaches were used to assess repertoire richness: RTK rarefaction, the Chao1 estimator, and Recon v2.1 estimates of unobserved clonotypes. Generation probabilities for all TCRbeta clonotypes obtained by the gDNA method from four donors were computed using OLGA. TCRdb mirrors the immuneACCESS table, restricted to in-frame sequences. Some clones are absent from its copies; in checked studies, under half trace to an unresolved V gene, and the reason for the others is unknown. The D gene and trimming were derived from the DNA, and the V and J assignments and clone size from that table. Here the sample has 2 million or so clones; roughly 94% occur a single time. The biggest ten clones account for 0.13% of the sample.

Remarks on this clone: Which antigen it targets is not known. One base away there is no much larger clone; base qualities are not given.

What the research found in general, with its limitations: Because the study included only a small number of donors, the genetic and exposure-history diversity represented was limited. Estimated clonotype richness was generally larger for naive than for memory subsets. Compared with non-shared clonotypes, the clonotypes found in all four sorted-subset donors had higher generation probabilities. Based on pairwise subsampling, the degree of clonotype sharing among donors was expected to be affected by sequencing depth. Rarefaction of sorted-subset datasets indicated incomplete sequencing despite the large sequencing depth. Only blood was sampled, and tissue TCR repertoires likely differ from those in blood. Across a handful of donors, approximately 4.9% of naive CD4, approximately 3.6% of naive CD8, under 2.5% of memory CD4, and about 0.44% of memory CD8 clonotypes were shared.

The sequenced sample consisted of naive CD4+ T cells sorted from blood. The cell subset or site label on this specimen signifies: CD45RA+ positively selected. The source of this sequence is a man between 18 and 35 years old in good health.

The CDR3 amino acid sequence is: CASKDDSYEQYF. The nucleotide sequence is given as TGTGCCAGCAAGGATGACTCCTACGAGCAGTACTTC. This sequence uses TRBV2 and TRBJ2-7, with no confident D gene call. Its CDR3 holds 12 amino acids, cysteine through phenylalanine. Of the read, only the CDR3 DNA is kept; its 36 bases are in frame from base 1. CDR1 and CDR2, looked up from the germline V gene, are SNHLY and FYNNEI. The V and J ends are trimmed by 7 bases and 0 bases, leaving 7 bases between them.